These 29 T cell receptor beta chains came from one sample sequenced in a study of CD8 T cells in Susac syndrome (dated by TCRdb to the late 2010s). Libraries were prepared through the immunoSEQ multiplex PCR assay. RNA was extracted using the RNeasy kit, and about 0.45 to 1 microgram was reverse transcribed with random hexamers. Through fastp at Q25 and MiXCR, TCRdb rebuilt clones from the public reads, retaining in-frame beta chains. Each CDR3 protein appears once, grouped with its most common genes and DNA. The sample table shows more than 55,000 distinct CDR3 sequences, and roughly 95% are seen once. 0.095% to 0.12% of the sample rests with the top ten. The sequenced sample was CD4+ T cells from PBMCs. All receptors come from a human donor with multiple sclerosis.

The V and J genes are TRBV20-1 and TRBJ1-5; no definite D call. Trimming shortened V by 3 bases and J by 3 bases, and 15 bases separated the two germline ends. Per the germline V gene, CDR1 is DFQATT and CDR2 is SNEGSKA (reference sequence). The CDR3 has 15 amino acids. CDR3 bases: TGCAGTGCTAGCCGCGGAGGAAGTGACAATCAGCCCCAGCATTTT. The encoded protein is CSASRGGSDNQPQHF.

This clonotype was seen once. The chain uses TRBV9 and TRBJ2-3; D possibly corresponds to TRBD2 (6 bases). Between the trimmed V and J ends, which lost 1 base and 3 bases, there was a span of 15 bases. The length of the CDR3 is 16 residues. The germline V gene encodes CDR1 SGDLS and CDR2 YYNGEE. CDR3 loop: CASSVPAGKRTDTQYF. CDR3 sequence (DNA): TGTGCCAGCAGCGTACCCGCGGGGAAACGGACAGATACGCAGTATTTT.

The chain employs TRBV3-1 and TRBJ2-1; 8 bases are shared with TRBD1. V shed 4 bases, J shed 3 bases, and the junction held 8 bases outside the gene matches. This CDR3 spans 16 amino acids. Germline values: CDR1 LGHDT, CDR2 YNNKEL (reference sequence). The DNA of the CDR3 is TGTGCCAGCAGCCGCGTCCGACAGGGGAACTACAATGAGCAGTTCTTC. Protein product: CASSRVRQGNYNEQFF.

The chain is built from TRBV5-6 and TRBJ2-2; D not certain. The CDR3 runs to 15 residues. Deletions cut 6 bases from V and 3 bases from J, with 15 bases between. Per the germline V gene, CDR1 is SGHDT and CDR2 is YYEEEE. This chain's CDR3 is CASTYFDWDTGELFF. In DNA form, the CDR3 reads TGTGCCAGCACCTATTTCGACTGGGACACCGGGGAGCTGTTTTTT.

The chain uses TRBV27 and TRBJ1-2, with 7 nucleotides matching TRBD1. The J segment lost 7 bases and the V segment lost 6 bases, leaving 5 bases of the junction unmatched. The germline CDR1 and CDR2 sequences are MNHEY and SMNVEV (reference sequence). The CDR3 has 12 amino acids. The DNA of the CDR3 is TGTGCCAGCAGGACAGGGATCAGTGGCTACACCTTC. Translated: CASRTGISGYTF.

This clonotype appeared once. CDR3 coding DNA: TGTGCCAGCAGCCCCCAGGGGCGGGGGGACCAAGAGACCCAGTACTTC. Protein: CASSPQGRGDQETQYF. The chain has TRBV11-2 and TRBJ2-5, with 8 bases matching TRBD2. The CDR3 contains 16 residues. Germline CDR1 and CDR2: SGHAT and FQNNGV. The ends lost 5 bases at V and 0 bases at J; junction bases unmatched: 8.

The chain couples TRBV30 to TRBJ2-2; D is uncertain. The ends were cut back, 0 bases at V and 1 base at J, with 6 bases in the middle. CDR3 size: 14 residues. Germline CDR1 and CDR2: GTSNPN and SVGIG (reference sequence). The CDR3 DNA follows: TGTGCCTGGAGTGTCCCGTTGAACACCGGGGAGCTGTTTTTT. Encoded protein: CAWSVPLNTGELFF.

CDR3 sequence (DNA): TGTGCCAGCAGCGACGGGACTAGCGACCACACAGATACGCAGTATTTT. Amino acid sequence: CASSDGTSDHTDTQYF. The V and J genes are TRBV5-4 and TRBJ2-3; 10 bases agree with TRBD2. CDR1 and CDR2 (germline): SGHNT, YYREEE (reference sequence). V trimming: 4 bases; J trimming: 2 bases; junction bases outside the gene matches: 7. The CDR3 sequence is 16 residues long.

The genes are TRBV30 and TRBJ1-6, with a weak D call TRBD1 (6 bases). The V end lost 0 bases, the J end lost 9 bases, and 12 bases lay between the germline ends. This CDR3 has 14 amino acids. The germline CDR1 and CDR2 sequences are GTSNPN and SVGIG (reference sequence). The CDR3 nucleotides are TGTGCCTGGAGTGTCTGGGGGGCTGGTTCACCCCTCCACTTT. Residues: CAWSVWGAGSPLHF.

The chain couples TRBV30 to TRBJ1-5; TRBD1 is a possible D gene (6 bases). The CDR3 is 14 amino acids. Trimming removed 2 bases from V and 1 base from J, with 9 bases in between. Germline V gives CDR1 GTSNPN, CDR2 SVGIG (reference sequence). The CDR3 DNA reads TGTGCCTGGAGTCTAGGGGGGAGCAATCAGCCCCAGCATTTT. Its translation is CAWSLGGSNQPQHF.

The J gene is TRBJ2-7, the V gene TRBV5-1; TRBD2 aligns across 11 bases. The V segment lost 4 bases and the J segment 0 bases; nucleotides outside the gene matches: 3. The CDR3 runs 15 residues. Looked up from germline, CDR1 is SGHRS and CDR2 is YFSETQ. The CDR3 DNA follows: TGCGCCAGCAGCCCCGGACTAGCGGGCTCCTACGAGCAGTACTTC. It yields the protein CASSPGLAGSYEQYF.

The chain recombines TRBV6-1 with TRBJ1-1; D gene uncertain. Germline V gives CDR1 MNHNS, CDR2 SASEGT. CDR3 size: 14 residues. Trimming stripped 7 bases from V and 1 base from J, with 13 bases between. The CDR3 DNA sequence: TGTGCCAGCACAAGGGAGACTCCGAACACTGAAGCTTTCTTT. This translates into CASTRETPNTEAFF.

The chain's CDR3 is CASSEGRAYEQYF. CDR3 nucleotides: TGTGCCAGCAGTGAGGGTAGGGCCTACGAGCAGTACTTC. The chain employs TRBV2 and TRBJ2-7; D unclear. Germline loops: CDR1 SNHLY, CDR2 FYNNEI. This CDR3 contains 13 residues. Trimming took 3 bases from V and 2 from J, leaving 8 bases between them.

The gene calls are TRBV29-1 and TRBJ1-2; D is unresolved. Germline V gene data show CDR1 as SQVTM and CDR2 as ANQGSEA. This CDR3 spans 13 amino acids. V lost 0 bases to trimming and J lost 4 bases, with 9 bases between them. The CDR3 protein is CSVEDPSVYGYTF. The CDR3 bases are TGCAGCGTTGAAGATCCCAGCGTCTATGGCTACACCTTC.

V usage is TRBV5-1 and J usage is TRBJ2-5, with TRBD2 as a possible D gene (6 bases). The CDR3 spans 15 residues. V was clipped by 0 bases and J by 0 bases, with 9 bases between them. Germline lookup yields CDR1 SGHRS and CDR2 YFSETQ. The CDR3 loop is CASSLVSGNQETQYF. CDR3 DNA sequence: TGCGCCAGCAGCTTGGTTAGCGGAAACCAAGAGACCCAGTACTTC.

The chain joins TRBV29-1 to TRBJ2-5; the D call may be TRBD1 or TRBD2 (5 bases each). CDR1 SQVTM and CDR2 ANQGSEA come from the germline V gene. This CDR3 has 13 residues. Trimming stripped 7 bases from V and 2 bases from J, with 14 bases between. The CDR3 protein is CSGRDPGQETQYF. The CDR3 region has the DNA TGCAGCGGCCGGGACCCGGGGCAAGAGACCCAGTACTTC.

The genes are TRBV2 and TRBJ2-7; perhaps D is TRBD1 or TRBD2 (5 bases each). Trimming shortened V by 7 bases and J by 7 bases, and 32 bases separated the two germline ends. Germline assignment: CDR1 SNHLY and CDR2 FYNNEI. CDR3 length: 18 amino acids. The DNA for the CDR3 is TGTGCCAGCACTAAGCTTTTCCCCAAACTCGTGGGGGAAGGGGAGCAGTACTTC. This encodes CASTKLFPKLVGEGEQYF.

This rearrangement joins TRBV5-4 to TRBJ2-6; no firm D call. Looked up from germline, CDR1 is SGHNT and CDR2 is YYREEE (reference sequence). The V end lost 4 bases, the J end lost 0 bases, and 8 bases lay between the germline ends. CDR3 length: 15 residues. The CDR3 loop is CASSRADSGANVLTF. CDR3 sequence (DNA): TGTGCCAGCAGCAGGGCGGACTCTGGGGCCAACGTCCTGACTTTC.

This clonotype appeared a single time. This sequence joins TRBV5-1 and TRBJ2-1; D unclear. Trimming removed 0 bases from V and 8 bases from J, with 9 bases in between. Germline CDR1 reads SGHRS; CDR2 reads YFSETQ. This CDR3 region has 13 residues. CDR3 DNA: TGCGCCAGCAGCTTGGTGGTGTCGGATGAGCAGTTCTTC. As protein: CASSLVVSDEQFF.

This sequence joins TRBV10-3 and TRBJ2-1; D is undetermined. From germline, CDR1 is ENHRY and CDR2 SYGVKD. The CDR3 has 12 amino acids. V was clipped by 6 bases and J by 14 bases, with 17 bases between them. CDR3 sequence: CAISPALVIEFF. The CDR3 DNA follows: TGTGCCATCAGCCCGGCCTTGGTGATAGAGTTCTTC.

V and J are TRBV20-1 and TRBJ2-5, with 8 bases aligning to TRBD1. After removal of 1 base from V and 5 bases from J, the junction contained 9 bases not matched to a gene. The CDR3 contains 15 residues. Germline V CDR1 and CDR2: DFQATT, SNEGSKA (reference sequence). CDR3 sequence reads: CSARVPGQGRETQYF. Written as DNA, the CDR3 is TGCAGTGCTAGAGTACCCGGACAGGGAAGGGAGACCCAGTACTTC.

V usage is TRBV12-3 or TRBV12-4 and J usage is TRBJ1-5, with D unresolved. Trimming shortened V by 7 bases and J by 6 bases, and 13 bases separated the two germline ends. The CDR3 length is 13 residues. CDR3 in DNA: TGTGCCAGCACCCCAAGGGTGGGTCAGCCCCAGCATTTT. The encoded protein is CASTPRVGQPQHF.

The CDR3 here is CASSVGRNQPQHF. The CDR3 DNA reads TGCGCCAGCAGCGTCGGGAGGAACCAGCCCCAGCATTTT. The chain has TRBV5-1 and TRBJ1-5; D is unresolved. CDR3 length: 13 amino acids. The germline gives CDR1 SGHRS, CDR2 YFSETQ. V lost 4 bases and J 7 bases, leaving 12 bases between the germline ends.

CDR3 DNA sequence: TGTGCCAGCAGCGTAGGGGCCCGACAGGTAGGGGCCACAGATACGCAGTATTTT. This encodes CASSVGARQVGATDTQYF. This chain links TRBV9 with TRBJ2-3, with D maybe TRBD1 (6 bases). CDR3 length: 18 residues. V was clipped by 0 bases and J by 2 bases, with 19 bases between them. Germline V gene data show CDR1 as SGDLS and CDR2 as YYNGEE.

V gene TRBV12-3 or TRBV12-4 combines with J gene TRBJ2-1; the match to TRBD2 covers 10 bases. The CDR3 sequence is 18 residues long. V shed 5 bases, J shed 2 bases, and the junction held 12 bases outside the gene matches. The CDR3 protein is CASSPDFGSGGTYNEQFF. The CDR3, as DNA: TGTGCCAGCAGTCCTGACTTTGGTAGCGGGGGGACCTACAATGAGCAGTTCTTC.

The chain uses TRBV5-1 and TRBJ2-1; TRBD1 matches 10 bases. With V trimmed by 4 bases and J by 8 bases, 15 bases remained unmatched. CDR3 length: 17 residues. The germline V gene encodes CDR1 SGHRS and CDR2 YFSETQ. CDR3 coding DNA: TGCGCCAGCAGCAGGGAAGGGTCGGGACAGGGGATCGATGAGCAGTTCTTC. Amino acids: CASSREGSGQGIDEQFF.

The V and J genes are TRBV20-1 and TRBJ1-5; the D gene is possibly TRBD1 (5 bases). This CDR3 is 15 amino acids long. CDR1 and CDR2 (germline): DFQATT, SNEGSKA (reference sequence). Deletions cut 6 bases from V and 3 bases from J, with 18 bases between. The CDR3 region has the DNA TGCAGTGCCGAAAAAAGGGGCAGATCCAATCAGCCCCAGCATTTT. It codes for CSAEKRGRSNQPQHF.

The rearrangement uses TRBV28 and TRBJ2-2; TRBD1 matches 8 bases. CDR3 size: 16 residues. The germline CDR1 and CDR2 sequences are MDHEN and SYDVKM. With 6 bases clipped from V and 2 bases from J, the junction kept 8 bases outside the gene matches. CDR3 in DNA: TGTGCCAGCAGGCCTAGGACAGGGCCCAACACCGGGGAGCTGTTTTTT. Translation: CASRPRTGPNTGELFF.

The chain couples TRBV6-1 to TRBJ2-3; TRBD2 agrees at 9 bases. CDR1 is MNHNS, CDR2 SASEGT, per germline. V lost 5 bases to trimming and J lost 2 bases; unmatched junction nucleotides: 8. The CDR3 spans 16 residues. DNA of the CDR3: TGTGCCAGCAGTAAGGCTAGCGGGACAGCCACAGATACGCAGTATTTT. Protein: CASSKASGTATDTQYF.